The present TCR beta chain was sequenced within a study of control samples from healthy donors and cancer patients. Measured with immunoSEQ multiplex PCR; TCRdb has only the in-frame clones, and not every one. The table includes 90,000 to 110,000 clones, more than 85% detected once. This clone was detected only once. The CDR3 is 14 residues long. J lost 4 bases, V lost 10 bases, and 7 bases had no gene match. The germline V gene has CDR1 SNHLY and CDR2 FYNNEI. Material for sequencing was blood. The receptor's source is a woman aged 45-65 years in good health. The chain carries TRBV2 and TRBJ2-2; 9 nucleotides agree with TRBD1. In nucleotides, the CDR3 is TGTGCCAACCGACCGGGACAGGGCACCGGGGAGCTGTTTTTT. Translating it yields CANRPGQGTGELFF.